This T cell receptor beta chain was identified in a study of shared clonotypes between healthy human individuals. Background on the study: A couple of female and three male donors aged 18 to 49 were enrolled. Study-wide findings and caveats: The donor pool, a small one, limited the genetic and exposure-history diversity represented.

The germline V gene encodes CDR1 LGHNA and CDR2 YNFKEQ. The CDR3 length is 14 residues. The V segment lost 4 bases and the J segment 3 bases; nucleotides outside the gene matches: 6. A note on this clone: Its antigen is undetermined.

Measured with immunoSEQ multiplex PCR; TCRdb has only the in-frame clones, and not every one. The data show 400,000 to 500,000 clones, with 60% to 85% seen just once and over 10% held by the top ten. The study enrolled healthy HIV-negative adults without recent acute infections or vaccinations as donors. For genomic DNA, unsorted samples relied on 85 million to 100 million PBMCs. V gene TRBV4-2 combines with J gene TRBJ2-7; 7 nucleotides match TRBD1. Sequences were obtained from PBMCs. The TCR comes from a woman aged 40 to 55 in good health. Some clones in this sample may be carry-over from other donors' samples. This CDR3 reads CASSLRRQGYEQYF. CDR3 in DNA: TGTGCCAGCAGCCTACGGAGACAGGGCTACGAGCAGTACTTC.